This T cell receptor beta chain is from a study of cytomegalovirus exposure and HLA in healthy donors. Findings of the study overall: Reports described diagnosis of cytomegalovirus status by the classifier as highly specific and sensitive.

This clone was recorded only once. Its cognate antigen is unknown. The PCR was carried out with 60 Vbeta primers and 13 Jbeta primers. Generated by immunoSEQ multiplex PCR, the TCRdb table keeps only in-frame clones and is missing some. The sample lists some 170,000 clones; around 80% were seen once. The CDR3 consists of 16 residues. The V gene end was trimmed by 4 bases and the J gene end by 4 bases; junction bases not matched to a gene: 10. From germline, CDR1 is MNHNS and CDR2 SASEGT. The chain couples TRBV6-1 to TRBJ1-1, with TRBD1 matching over 9 bases. Sample: PBMCs. The clonotype comes from a woman between 40 and 50 years old in good health and CMV-seronegative. CDR3 amino acids: CASSASDRDRATEAFF. The CDR3 DNA sequence: TGTGCCAGCAGTGCTTCCGATCGGGACAGGGCCACTGAAGCTTTCTTT.